Below are 9 T cell receptor beta chains sequenced from a single sample in a study of blood T cell repertoires in COVID-19. Clones were sequenced by immunoSEQ multiplex PCR, and TCRdb holds only the in-frame ones, with some missing. Of about 140,000 clones in the sample, almost 80% were seen once. The sample comprised PBMCs or T cells enriched from blood (not recorded which). These TCRs come from a woman aged 45-59 years who had recovered from COVID-19.

This chain links TRBV27 with TRBJ2-3; possible D gene TRBD2, 5 bases. V was cut by 10 bases and J by 2 bases, with 13 bases left in between. This CDR3 has 13 residues. CDR1 and CDR2 from the germline V gene are MNHEY and SMNVEV (reference sequence). The CDR3: CATLAPFTDTQYF. In DNA, the CDR3 is TGTGCCACCCTAGCACCCTTCACAGATACGCAGTATTTT.

The chain joins TRBV6-6 to TRBJ1-1, with a weak D call TRBD1 (5 bases). The CDR3 loop spans 13 amino acids. Trimming took 6 bases from V and 1 from J, leaving 9 bases between them. Germline CDR1 and CDR2: MNHNY and SVGAGI (reference sequence). CDR3 sequence: CASRTGGNTEAFF. The CDR3 DNA follows: TGTGCCAGCAGAACCGGGGGGAACACTGAAGCTTTCTTT.

This chain joins TRBV30 and TRBJ1-1, with 7 bases that match TRBD1. The V gene's germline CDR1 is GTSNPN and CDR2 SVGIG (reference sequence). This CDR3 is 15 amino acids long. V gave up 3 bases and J gave up 0 bases; unmatched junction bases: 7. The CDR3 is CAWRGRGVMNTEAFF. The CDR3 region has the DNA TGTGCCTGGAGGGGCAGGGGGGTGATGAACACTGAAGCTTTCTTT.

The chain carries TRBV11-3 and TRBJ1-3; no firm D call. From germline, CDR1 is SGHNT and CDR2 YENEEA. V was clipped by 7 bases and J by 0 bases, with 16 bases between them. CDR3 length equals 16 residues. This CDR3 reads CASNSGSLFSGNTIYF. The DNA of the CDR3 is TGTGCCAGCAACAGCGGGTCGCTGTTCTCTGGAAACACCATATATTTT. The variable domain in full, completed from reference TRBV11-3 and TRBJ1-3, reads EAGVVQSPRYKIIEKKQPVAFWCNPISGHNTLYWYLQNLGQGPELLIRYENEEAVDDSQLPKDRFSAERLKGVDSTLKIQPAELGDSAVYLCASNSGSLFSGNTIYFGEGSWLTVV.

This clone has a count of ten or more. V is TRBV2 and J is TRBJ2-3, with 8 nucleotides matching TRBD1. Germline V gene lookup returns CDR1 SNHLY and CDR2 FYNNEI. The CDR3 is made up of 15 amino acids. V shed 6 bases, J shed 0 bases, and the junction held 5 bases outside the gene matches. This CDR3 reads CASSVRGHSTDTQYF. In DNA, the CDR3 is TGTGCCAGCAGCGTCAGGGGGCATAGCACAGATACGCAGTATTTT.

J is TRBJ2-3 and V is TRBV21-1; no DNA check was done on the table's D call, TRBD2. TRBV21-1 is a documented pseudogene. CDR3 size: 18 residues. Here the CDR3 reads CATPPTGTSGSPDHTQYF. The CDR3 nucleotides are TGTGCCACTCCCCCCACCGGGACTAGCGGGAGCCCCGACCATACGCAGTATTTT.

The chain combines TRBV5-1 with TRBJ2-1, with D possibly matching TRBD1 (6 bases). CDR1 and CDR2 from the germline V gene are SGHRS and YFSETQ. CDR3 length: 16 residues. Trimming took 3 bases from V and 5 from J, leaving 18 bases between them. CDR3 sequence: CASSSQGTRYNNEQFF. Written as DNA, the CDR3 is TGCGCCAGCAGCTCGCAGGGGACACGATACAACAATGAGCAGTTCTTC.

The chain carries TRBV30 and TRBJ1-4; D not resolved. V was trimmed by 0 bases and J by 6 bases, leaving 11 bases between them. Germline V lookup: CDR1 GTSNPN, CDR2 SVGIG (reference sequence). This CDR3 is built from 14 residues. For the CDR3, the DNA is TGTGCCTGGAGTGTACCTCAGGTCCATGAAAAACTGTTTTTT. Translating gives CAWSVPQVHEKLFF.

This clone was seen a few times. V is TRBV25-1 and J is TRBJ1-5; TRBD1 agrees at 7 bases. With V trimmed by 5 bases and J by 4 bases, 2 bases remained unmatched. The V gene's germline CDR1 is MGHDK and CDR2 SYGVNS. This CDR3 comprises 13 residues. In nucleotides, the CDR3 is TGTGCCAGCAGTTCACAGGGGAATCAGCCCCAGCATTTT. Protein sequence: CASSSQGNQPQHF.